The 27 T cell receptor beta chains given below trace back to one sample, sequenced in a study of PD-1 blockade in classical Hodgkin lymphoma (dated by TCRdb to the early 2020s). The sample's time point label, in plain terms: cycle 4 day 1 (C4D1), after 5 to 7 weeks of nivolumab. Relapse after autologous stem cell transplantation had occurred in all trial patients, and cohorts A, B and C were distinguished by prior brentuximab vedotin exposure. Magnetic negative selection with a Miltenyi CD8+ T cell isolation kit was used to purify CD8+ T cells from thawed PBMCs. The library came from the immunoSEQ multiplex PCR assay. The immuneACCESS repertoire file appears here via TCRdb, limited to in-frame rearrangements. These files lack a portion of the clones; in checked studies, under half of the deficit traces to unresolved V genes, and the cause of the others is not known. The sample data list thousands of clones, and around 74% of these were observed just once. The ten largest account for about 25% of the sample.

Sequences were derived from CD8+ T cells from blood, sampled before the fourth cycle of nivolumab. The receptors stem from a human donor with classical Hodgkin lymphoma.

V usage is TRBV5-5 and J usage is TRBJ2-5, with D unclear. V lost 2 bases and J 2 bases, leaving 16 bases between the germline ends. Germline CDR1 is SGHKS and CDR2 is YYEKEE (reference sequence). The CDR3 spans 16 residues. The CDR3 sequence: CASSFTFMWRQETQYF. CDR3 coding DNA: TGTGCCAGCAGCTTCACATTCATGTGGCGGCAAGAGACCCAGTACTTC.

This clone was seen only a few times. The chain employs TRBV10-3 and TRBJ2-7, with D hard to call. This CDR3 has 13 amino acids. V was shortened by 3 bases and J by 0 bases, with 6 bases between the two germline ends. Germline V CDR1 and CDR2: ENHRY, SYGVKD. This CDR3 reads CAISEVTSYEQYF. The CDR3, as DNA: TGTGCCATCAGTGAAGTTACCTCCTACGAGCAGTACTTC.

The V call is TRBV9, the J call TRBJ1-2; D is undetermined. From germline, CDR1 is SGDLS and CDR2 YYNGEE. Trimming removed 0 bases from V and 8 bases from J, with 5 bases in between. The CDR3 is 11 amino acids. This CDR3 is CASSVAGGYTF. The CDR3 DNA is TGTGCCAGCAGCGTAGCTGGCGGCTACACCTTC.

The J gene is TRBJ2-1, the V gene TRBV4-1; 10 positions match TRBD1. The J segment lost 0 bases and the V segment lost 5 bases, leaving 4 bases of the junction unmatched. CDR1 is MGHRA and CDR2 is YSYEKL in the germline V gene. The CDR3 is 16 amino acids. CDR3 loop: CASSADRGSSYNEQFF. DNA of the CDR3: TGCGCCAGCAGCGCGGACAGGGGGAGCTCCTACAATGAGCAGTTCTTC.

The V and J genes are TRBV27 and TRBJ1-6; a weak D match, TRBD1 (5 bases). V shed 1 base and J shed 3 bases, with 10 bases lying between them. This CDR3 region has 16 residues. Looked up from germline, CDR1 is MNHEY and CDR2 is SMNVEV (reference sequence). The CDR3 bases are TGTGCCAGCAGTTTATTTCACAGGAGCTATAATTCACCCCTCCACTTT. Its protein product is CASSLFHRSYNSPLHF.

This sequence joins TRBV5-1 and TRBJ2-3, with TRBD1 identical over 7 bases. With 2 bases clipped from V and 5 bases from J, the junction kept 5 bases outside the gene matches. Germline V CDR1 and CDR2: SGHRS, YFSETQ. The CDR3 has 14 amino acids. CDR3 loop: CASSLRSGGDTQYF. The CDR3 bases are TGCGCCAGCAGCTTACGGTCAGGGGGAGATACGCAGTATTTT.

The V call is TRBV5-4, the J call TRBJ2-1, with TRBD2 matching over 10 bases. Germline CDR1 and CDR2: SGHNT and YYREEE (reference sequence). V lost 2 bases, J lost 6 bases, and 5 bases stayed unmatched. CDR3 size: 15 residues. The CDR3 spells CASSLTSGVLNEQFF. The CDR3 DNA is TGTGCCAGCAGCTTAACTAGCGGGGTTCTCAATGAGCAGTTCTTC.

This clone was seen more than once but under ten times. The chain uses TRBV6-6 and TRBJ2-3; 10 nucleotides line up with TRBD2. V lost 5 bases, J lost 3 bases, and 8 bases stayed unmatched. The CDR3 consists of 16 residues. The germline V gene has CDR1 MNHNY and CDR2 SVGAGI (reference sequence). The CDR3, as DNA: TGTGCCAGCAGTCTTAATAGCGGGGGGCATACAGATACGCAGTATTTT. This sequence encodes CASSLNSGGHTDTQYF.

CDR3 protein: CASGLDTGAERHNEQFF. CDR3 DNA: TGTGCTAGTGGTTTAGATACAGGGGCCGAGCGCCACAATGAGCAGTTCTTC. The V call is TRBV12-5, the J call TRBJ2-1; 7 bases align to TRBD1. V was pared by 3 bases and J by 5 bases, with 13 bases of the junction left unmatched. Per the germline V gene, CDR1 is LGHNT and CDR2 is FRNRAP. The CDR3 is 17 residues long.

The chain employs TRBV6-6 and TRBJ2-1, with D possibly being TRBD2 (7 bases). CDR1 and CDR2 (germline): MNHNY, SVGAGI (reference sequence). The CDR3 sequence is 15 residues long. V was pared by 5 bases and J by 4 bases, with 15 bases between. The CDR3 bases are TGTGCCAGCAGTACACGGGGGGCTTTTTACAATGAGCAGTTCTTC. This encodes CASSTRGAFYNEQFF.

The CDR3 region is CASSLELLGTGALTDTQYF. The DNA of the CDR3 is TGTGCCAGCAGCTTGGAGCTGCTTGGAACGGGGGCCCTCACAGATACGCAGTATTTT. V is TRBV5-8 and J is TRBJ2-3; either TRBD1 or TRBD2 may fit D (6 bases each). Germline CDR1 is SGHTS and CDR2 is YDEGEE. This CDR3 is built from 19 residues. V was pared by 0 bases and J by 2 bases, with 22 bases between.

The V call is TRBV19, the J call TRBJ2-7, with D perhaps TRBD1 or TRBD2 (6 bases each). Germline V lookup: CDR1 LNHDA, CDR2 SQIVND (reference sequence). The CDR3 has 14 residues. The V end was cut by 9 bases, the J end by 4 bases, with 19 bases between. The CDR3 nucleotides are TGTGCCAGCCCACCGCCGGGGGACAAGTACGAGCAGTACTTC. Translation gives CASPPPGDKYEQYF. Filled out from reference TRBV19 and TRBJ2-7, the complete variable domain reads DGGITQSPKYLFRKEGQNVTLSCEQNLNHDAMYWYRQDPGQGLRLIYYSQIVNDFQKGDIAEGYSVSREKKESFPLTVTSAQKNPTAFYLCASPPPGDKYEQYFGPGTRLTVT.

This sequence joins TRBV14 and TRBJ2-5, with D possibly matching TRBD1 (5 bases). The assigned J gene may be wrong: the sequence end matches TRBJ2-7 better. The CDR3 has 13 residues. Germline-derived CDR1 and CDR2 are SGHDN and FVKESK. This CDR3 reads CASSQRTHYEQYF. The CDR3 DNA is TGTGCCAGCAGCCAAAGGACACACTACGAGCAGTACTTC.

V is TRBV2 and J is TRBJ2-2, with 10 bases aligning to TRBD2. J lost 2 bases, V lost 3 bases, and 6 bases had no gene match. The germline V gene has CDR1 SNHLY and CDR2 FYNNEI. The CDR3 runs to 17 residues. The CDR3 spells CASSDRLAGANTGELFF. As DNA, the CDR3 is TGTGCCAGCAGTGATAGGCTAGCGGGGGCTAACACCGGGGAGCTGTTTTTT.

The chain uses TRBV18 and TRBJ1-4; 9 nucleotides line up with TRBD1. Losses at the gene ends were 4 bases for V and 7 bases for J; bases not matched to a gene: 7. The CDR3 has 15 amino acids. Germline V gene sequence: CDR1 KGHSH, CDR2 LQKENI. Written as DNA, the CDR3 is TGTGCCAGCTCACGGGACAGGGTGGAAGGTGAAAAACTGTTTTTT. Amino acids: CASSRDRVEGEKLFF.

The CDR3 sequence: CASSAGGTNYGYTF. Written as DNA, the CDR3 is TGTGCCAGCAGCGCCGGGGGGACAAACTATGGCTACACCTTC. The chain uses TRBV9 and TRBJ1-2; maybe TRBD1 (6 bases). The CDR3 has 14 amino acids. V lost 3 bases and J lost 2, with 11 bases in between. The germline gives CDR1 SGDLS, CDR2 YYNGEE. The full variable domain, with the rest looked up from reference TRBV9 and TRBJ1-2, is DSGVTQTPKHLITATGQRVTLRCSPRSGDLSVYWYQQSLDQGLQFLIQYYNGEERAKGNILERFSAQQFPDLHSELNLSSLELGDSALYFCASSAGGTNYGYTFGSGTRLTVV.

Turning to this clone: The same CDR3 also results from other DNA sequences found in this sample. The chain has TRBV5-6 and TRBJ1-1; D remains ambiguous. CDR3 length: 13 amino acids. Trimming shortened V by 0 bases and J by 1 base, and 4 bases separated the two germline ends. Germline loops: CDR1 SGHDT, CDR2 YYEEEE. CDR3 amino acids: CASSLGGNTEAFF. The CDR3 DNA reads TGTGCCAGCAGCTTGGGCGGGAACACTGAAGCTTTCTTT.

This clone was found once. The V and J genes are TRBV6-5 and TRBJ2-7; the match to TRBD1 covers 10 bases. J lost 5 bases, V lost 0 bases, and 4 bases had no gene match. This CDR3 has 15 residues. The V gene's germline CDR1 is MNHEY and CDR2 SVGAGI. CDR3 in amino acids: CASSYSTGGLDEQYF. In DNA form, the CDR3 reads TGTGCCAGCAGTTACTCGACAGGGGGCTTAGACGAGCAGTACTTC.

The chain uses TRBV5-1 and TRBJ1-1, with 7 bases fitting TRBD1. Unmatched junction bases numbered 8, after V lost 1 base and J lost 5 bases. This CDR3 is built from 15 residues. Germline V gene sequence: CDR1 SGHRS, CDR2 YFSETQ. Here the CDR3 reads CASSLSGGINTEAFF. As DNA, the CDR3 is TGCGCCAGCAGCTTGTCAGGGGGGATTAATACTGAAGCTTTCTTT.

The gene calls are TRBV7-9 and TRBJ2-1, with D perhaps matching TRBD1 (5 bases). V lost 8 bases and J 6 bases, leaving 26 bases between the germline ends. Germline V CDR1 and CDR2: SEHNR, FQNEAQ (reference sequence). This CDR3 contains 17 residues. As DNA, the CDR3 is TGTGCCAGCCCACCAAGCCAACAGGTTTATATTAGCAATGAGCAGTTCTTC. Encoded protein: CASPPSQQVYISNEQFF.

V usage is TRBV11-1 and J usage is TRBJ2-7, with 7 bases matching TRBD1. The CDR3 contains 12 residues. V lost 5 bases, J lost 4 bases, and 2 bases stayed unmatched. Germline CDR1 reads SGHAT; CDR2 reads FQDESV (reference sequence). The CDR3 loop reads CASSPGGYEQYF. In nucleotides, the CDR3 is TGTGCCAGCAGCCCAGGGGGATACGAGCAGTACTTC.

The CDR3 DNA follows: TGTGCCAGCAGTTCCCCGCCCCTCGGGCAGTTCTTC. Translation: CASSSPPLGQFF. This rearrangement joins TRBV6-5 to TRBJ2-1; D unresolved. V was trimmed by 4 bases and J by 12 bases, leaving 13 bases between them. Per the germline V gene, CDR1 is MNHEY and CDR2 is SVGAGI. This CDR3 region has 12 residues.

This clone has just a few counts. The J gene is TRBJ2-2, the V gene TRBV5-4, with a weak D call TRBD2 (7 bases). Germline lookup yields CDR1 SGHNT and CDR2 YYREEE (reference sequence). There are 14 residues in the CDR3. Trimming removed 1 base from V and 4 bases from J, with 8 bases in between. This CDR3 reads CASSLRGATGELFF. For the CDR3, the DNA is TGTGCCAGCAGCTTGCGGGGGGCCACCGGGGAGCTGTTTTTT.

The V gene is TRBV5-1, the J gene TRBJ2-3; possible D gene TRBD1, 6 bases. The V and J ends lost 2 bases and 1 base respectively, with 17 bases between them. The CDR3 is 17 amino acids. Germline V gives CDR1 SGHRS, CDR2 YFSETQ. DNA for the CDR3: TGCGCCAGCAGCTTCAGACAGGCCTTAGGGGGCACAGATACGCAGTATTTT. As protein: CASSFRQALGGTDTQYF.

The rearrangement links TRBV6-1 to TRBJ2-2, with TRBD1 as a possible D gene (5 bases). CDR3 length: 15 residues. Trimming removed 6 bases from V and 0 bases from J, with 11 bases in between. CDR1 is MNHNS, CDR2 SASEGT, per germline. For the CDR3, the DNA is TGTGCCAGCAGCACCGACAGCGCGAACACCGGGGAGCTGTTTTTT. Amino acid sequence: CASSTDSANTGELFF.

The chain links TRBV11-2 to TRBJ1-4; 7 bases line up with TRBD1. The junction had 10 bases not matched to a gene; V was cut back by 1 base and J by 14 bases. The germline V gene has CDR1 SGHAT and CDR2 FQNNGV. The CDR3 has 14 residues. DNA of the CDR3: TGTGCCAGCAGCTTAGGGGCGGTTGCCAGGGGGCTGTTTTTT. It codes for CASSLGAVARGLFF.

This chain links TRBV28 with TRBJ1-6; tentatively, D is TRBD1 (6 bases). The CDR3 runs to 15 residues. CDR1 and CDR2 from the germline V gene are MDHEN and SYDVKM. Trimming took 5 bases from V and 5 from J, leaving 13 bases between them. CDR3: CASSPNREDNSPLHF. The DNA for the CDR3 is TGTGCCAGCAGTCCGAACAGGGAGGATAATTCACCCCTCCACTTT.